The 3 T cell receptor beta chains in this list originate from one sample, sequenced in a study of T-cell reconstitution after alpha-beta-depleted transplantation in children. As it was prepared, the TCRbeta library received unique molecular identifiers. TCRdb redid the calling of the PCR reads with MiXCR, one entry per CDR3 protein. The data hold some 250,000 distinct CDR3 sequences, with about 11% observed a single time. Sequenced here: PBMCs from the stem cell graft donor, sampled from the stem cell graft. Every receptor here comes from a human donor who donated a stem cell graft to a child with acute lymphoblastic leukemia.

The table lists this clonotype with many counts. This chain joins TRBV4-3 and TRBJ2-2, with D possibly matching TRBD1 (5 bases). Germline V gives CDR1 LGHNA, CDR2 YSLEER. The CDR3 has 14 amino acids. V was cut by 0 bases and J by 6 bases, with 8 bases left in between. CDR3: CASSQEKGSGELFF. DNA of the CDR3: TGCGCCAGCAGCCAAGAAAAGGGGTCCGGGGAGCTGTTTTTT.

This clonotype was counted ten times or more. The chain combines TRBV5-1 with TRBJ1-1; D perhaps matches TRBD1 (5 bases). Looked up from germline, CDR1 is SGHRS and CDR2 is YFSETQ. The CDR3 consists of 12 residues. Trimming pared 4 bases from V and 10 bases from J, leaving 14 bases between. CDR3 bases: TGCGCCAGCAGCGGACAAAGGGATAGAGCTTTCTTT. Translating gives CASSGQRDRAFF.

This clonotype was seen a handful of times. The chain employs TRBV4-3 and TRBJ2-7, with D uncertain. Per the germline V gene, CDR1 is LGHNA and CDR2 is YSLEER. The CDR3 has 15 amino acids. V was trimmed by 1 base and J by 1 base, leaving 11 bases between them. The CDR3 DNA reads TGCGCCAGCAGCCAAGGTTCGGCAGATTCCTACGAGCAGTACTTC. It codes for CASSQGSADSYEQYF.